One and the same sample provided the 17 T cell receptor beta chains below, sequenced in a study of blood T cell repertoires in COVID-19. TCRdb keeps only in-frame clones here, not all; method: immunoSEQ multiplex PCR. The repertoire holds 250,000 to 350,000 clones, with approximately 91% as singletons. Sequenced sample: peripheral blood. These receptors were obtained from a woman in her sixties or seventies with acute or convalescent COVID-19.

This chain uses TRBV7-2 with TRBJ1-1; D is ambiguous. Germline V gene sequence: CDR1 SGHTA, CDR2 FQGNSA. CDR3 size: 15 residues. Trimming stripped 3 bases from V and 1 base from J, with 12 bases between. The CDR3 region has the DNA TGTGCCAGCAGCTTGGGAGAACAGAAGAACACTGAAGCTTTCTTT. Its protein product is CASSLGEQKNTEAFF. Looking up the rest from reference TRBV7-2 and TRBJ1-1 gives the full variable domain: GAGVSQSPSNKVTEKGKDVELRCDPISGHTALYWYRQSLGQGLEFLIYFQGNSAPDKSGLPSDRFSAERTGGSVSTLTIQRTQQEDSAVYLCASSLGEQKNTEAFFGQGTRLTVV.

This chain links TRBV7-2 with TRBJ1-6; TRBD1 aligns across 7 bases. Unmatched junction bases numbered 6, after V lost 5 bases and J lost 2 bases. CDR1 and CDR2 from the germline V gene are SGHTA and FQGNSA. This CDR3 is built from 16 residues. Here the CDR3 DNA reads TGTGCCAGCAGCCCGTGGGGACAGACCTATAATTCACCCCTCCACTTT. This codes for CASSPWGQTYNSPLHF.

The DNA for the CDR3 is TGTGCCAGCTCACCACAGGGACACGGAGGAACCTACGAGCAGTACTTC. It encodes CASSPQGHGGTYEQYF. The chain combines TRBV18 with TRBJ2-7, with a tentative D call TRBD1 (6 bases). Trimming cost V 1 base and J 2 bases, with 15 bases left between them. This CDR3 contains 16 residues. Germline V gives CDR1 KGHSH, CDR2 LQKENI.

The J gene is TRBJ2-7, the V gene TRBV7-8, with 12 bases aligning to TRBD2. This CDR3 is built from 16 residues. Germline values: CDR1 SGHVS, CDR2 FQNEAQ. With 7 bases clipped from V and 9 bases from J, the junction kept 16 bases outside the gene matches. CDR3 sequence: CASTLTAGLAGFGQYF. The CDR3, as DNA: TGTGCCAGCACCCTCACGGCGGGACTAGCGGGCTTTGGGCAGTACTTC.

The chain carries TRBV5-1 and TRBJ2-5, with a tentative D call TRBD1 (5 bases). CDR1 is SGHRS, CDR2 YFSETQ, per germline. Trimming left V 6 bases short and J 2 bases short, with 5 bases between. This CDR3 is 11 amino acids long. The CDR3 sequence: CASNRQETQYF. The CDR3, as DNA: TGCGCCAGCAACAGGCAAGAGACCCAGTACTTC.

The rearrangement links TRBV27 to TRBJ2-7; D is possibly TRBD1 (5 bases). The CDR3 runs to 15 residues. The V gene's germline CDR1 is MNHEY and CDR2 SMNVEV (reference sequence). V gave up 3 bases and J gave up 4 bases, with 16 bases separating them. CDR3 coding DNA: TGTGCCAGCAGTTTTAGGCAGGGTATTCTTTACGAGCAGTACTTC. Protein product: CASSFRQGILYEQYF.

The rearrangement joins TRBV2 to TRBJ2-7, with TRBD1 as a possible D gene (5 bases). Germline-derived CDR1 and CDR2 are SNHLY and FYNNEI. CDR3 length: 15 residues. Trimming pared 7 bases from V and 4 bases from J, leaving 20 bases between. The CDR3 reads CASKFGAEKAYEQYF. The CDR3, as DNA: TGTGCCAGCAAGTTTGGGGCAGAAAAAGCATACGAGCAGTACTTC. Complete variable domain (other parts from reference TRBV2 and TRBJ2-7): EPEVTQTPSHQVTQMGQEVILRCVPISNHLYFYWYRQILGQKVEFLVSFYNNEISEKSEIFDDQFSVERPDGSNFTLKIRSTKLEDSAMYFCASKFGAEKAYEQYFGPGTRLTVT.

The gene calls are TRBV28 and TRBJ2-7, with D unclear. The CDR3 is 14 amino acids. Germline CDR1 reads MDHEN; CDR2 reads SYDVKM. Deletions cut 2 bases from V and 2 bases from J, with 10 bases between. CDR3 DNA sequence: TGTGCCAGCAGTTTAACACAGAGTACCTACGAGCAGTACTTC. Its protein product is CASSLTQSTYEQYF.

CDR3 in amino acids: CASSPTTSGGAADTQYF. For the CDR3, the DNA is TGTGCCAGCAGCCCTACGACTAGCGGGGGGGCCGCAGATACGCAGTATTTT. The rearrangement uses TRBV14 and TRBJ2-3; 14 bases fit TRBD2. Germline V gives CDR1 SGHDN, CDR2 FVKESK. This CDR3 is 17 amino acids long. V was clipped by 4 bases and J by 4 bases; unmatched bases: 7.

The V call is TRBV7-2, the J call TRBJ2-3; 11 nucleotides line up with TRBD2. Trimming at V came to 5 bases and at J to 6 bases, leaving 7 bases not matched to a gene. CDR1 is SGHTA and CDR2 is FQGNSA in the germline V gene. CDR3 length: 15 residues. The CDR3 region has the DNA TGTGCCAGCAGCCCTCGGACTAGCGGGCGGGATACGCAGTATTTT. This codes for CASSPRTSGRDTQYF.

The genes are TRBV3-1 (or the pseudogene TRBV3-2) and TRBJ1-6; no clear D. Trimming took off 0 bases at V and 7 bases at J, with 10 bases between the two ends. The CDR3 totals 15 residues. CDR1 and CDR2 (germline): LGHDT, YNNKEL (reference sequence). The DNA of the CDR3 is TGTGCCAGCAGCCAAGAAACGGGCGGGAATTCACCCCTCCACTTT. Amino acids: CASSQETGGNSPLHF.

This rearrangement joins TRBV5-1 to TRBJ2-7; 8 nucleotides match TRBD1. The CDR3 sequence is 14 residues long. J gave up 3 bases and V 1 base, and 3 bases lay outside the gene matches. Germline lookup yields CDR1 SGHRS and CDR2 YFSETQ. The CDR3 DNA reads TGCGCCAGCAGCTTGATGACAGGGGACTACGAGCAGTACTTC. Translated: CASSLMTGDYEQYF.

This clone is a singleton in its sample. V gene TRBV5-6 combines with J gene TRBJ2-2; D possibly corresponds to TRBD1 (5 bases). This CDR3 comprises 14 residues. V was clipped by 3 bases and J by 0 bases, with 6 bases between them. CDR1 and CDR2 (germline): SGHDT, YYEEEE. For the CDR3, the DNA is TGTGCCAGCAGCTCGACAGCGAACACCGGGGAGCTGTTTTTT. Amino acids: CASSSTANTGELFF.

The chain couples TRBV5-4 to TRBJ2-1; tentative D call: TRBD2 (7 bases). Trimming pared 0 bases from V and 7 bases from J, leaving 11 bases between. Germline values: CDR1 SGHNT, CDR2 YYREEE (reference sequence). The CDR3 sequence is 14 residues long. DNA for the CDR3: TGTGCCAGCAGCTTGGGGGGGGGCACAAATGAGCAGTTCTTC. Its protein product is CASSLGGGTNEQFF.

This chain joins TRBV18 and TRBJ1-2, with 10 nucleotides matching TRBD1. The germline CDR1 and CDR2 sequences are KGHSH and LQKENI. CDR3 size: 14 residues. J gave up 8 bases and V 2 bases, and 5 bases lay outside the gene matches. The CDR3 sequence: CASSPTRTGGGYTF. For the CDR3, the DNA is TGTGCCAGCTCACCAACCCGGACAGGGGGAGGCTACACCTTC. The whole variable domain, filled in from reference TRBV18 and TRBJ1-2, reads NAGVMQNPRHLVRRRGQEARLRCSPMKGHSHVYWYRQLPEEGLKFMVYLQKENIIDESGMPKERFSAEFPKEGPSILRIQQVVRGDSAAYFCASSPTRTGGGYTFGSGTRLTVV.

The chain employs TRBV7-9 and TRBJ1-6; possible D gene TRBD1, 6 bases. V was clipped by 7 bases and J by 5 bases, with 15 bases between them. Germline values: CDR1 SEHNR, CDR2 FQNEAQ (reference sequence). CDR3 size: 15 residues. The CDR3 DNA follows: TGTGCCAGCACCCAAGGGGCAGGGGATAATTCACCCCTCCACTTT. It encodes CASTQGAGDNSPLHF.

This clone was recorded once. V gene TRBV7-9 combines with J gene TRBJ1-5; 9 nucleotides line up with TRBD1. The CDR3 totals 18 residues. The trim removed 1 base at V and 0 bases at J, leaving 7 bases unmatched. The V gene's germline CDR1 is SEHNR and CDR2 FQNEAQ (reference sequence). The CDR3 coding sequence is TGTGCCAGCAGCTTAGGGACAGGGGCCTTTTATAGCAATCAGCCCCAGCATTTT. This codes for CASSLGTGAFYSNQPQHF.